The 32 T cell receptor beta chains listed next were all sequenced from one sample in a study of blood T cell repertoires in COVID-19 (dated by TCRdb to 2018 to 2021). The method was the immunoSEQ multiplex PCR assay. Held by TCRdb, this immuneACCESS table contains in-frame sequences only and omits some clones. Under half of the omission traces to an unresolved V gene where checked; the cause of the rest is unknown. Recorded for this sample are 30,000 to 40,000 clones; about 88% of them occurred a single time. The ten largest account for 12% to 15% of the sample. Sequencing was carried out using peripheral blood. These receptors originate from a human donor in a cohort sampled during active COVID-19.

The rearrangement links TRBV5-1 to TRBJ2-2; TRBD1 matches 11 bases. There are 15 residues in the CDR3. CDR1 is SGHRS and CDR2 is YFSETQ in the germline V gene. Trimming removed 4 bases from V and 3 bases from J; junction bases left unmatched: 2. The CDR3 protein is CASSPGQGDTGELFF. Here the CDR3 DNA reads TGCGCCAGCAGCCCGGGACAGGGGGACACCGGGGAGCTGTTTTTT. Drawing the rest from reference TRBV5-1 and TRBJ2-2, the complete variable domain is KAGVTQTPRYLIKTRGQQVTLSCSPISGHRSVSWYQQTPGQGLQFLFEYFSETQRNKGNFPGRFSGRQFSNSRSEMNVSTLELGDSALYLCASSPGQGDTGELFFGEGSRLTVL.

The sample holds one count of this clone. The gene calls are TRBV3-1 (or the pseudogene TRBV3-2) and TRBJ1-1; 7 bases line up with TRBD1. The CDR3 loop spans 11 amino acids. Trimming at V came to 4 bases and at J to 10 bases, leaving 3 bases not matched to a gene. Germline V gene lookup returns CDR1 LGHDT and CDR2 YNNKEL (reference sequence). The CDR3 loop is CASSRAGGAFF. In DNA form, the CDR3 reads TGTGCCAGCAGCCGGGCAGGGGGAGCTTTCTTT.

The CDR3 DNA follows: TGTGCCAGCAGCCCGGGACAGCTTTTAGCCTACGAGCAGTACTTC. Its protein is CASSPGQLLAYEQYF. The chain couples TRBV3-1 (or the pseudogene TRBV3-2) to TRBJ2-7, with 7 bases that match TRBD1. V was pared by 4 bases and J by 2 bases, with 8 bases of the junction left unmatched. The germline V gene has CDR1 LGHDT and CDR2 YNNKEL (reference sequence). The length of the CDR3 is 15 residues.

The V call is TRBV25-1, the J call TRBJ1-2, with 7 nucleotides matching TRBD1. Germline V gene data show CDR1 as MGHDK and CDR2 as SYGVNS. V lost 7 bases, J lost 6 bases, and 8 bases stayed unmatched. The length of the CDR3 is 13 residues. DNA of the CDR3: TGTGCCAGCACTCACAGGGGATTCGATGGCTACACCTTC. It encodes CASTHRGFDGYTF.

V usage is TRBV10-3 and J usage is TRBJ2-2; TRBD2 agrees at 12 bases. From germline, CDR1 is ENHRY and CDR2 SYGVKD. CDR3 size: 20 residues. The trim removed 8 bases at V and 5 bases at J, leaving 21 bases unmatched. The CDR3 spells CAIRSAPGTSGLRGTGELFF. In DNA form, the CDR3 reads TGTGCCATCCGGAGTGCCCCCGGGACTAGCGGGCTTCGGGGTACCGGGGAGCTGTTTTTT.

This rearrangement joins TRBV21-1 to TRBJ1-5. TRBV21-1 is listed as a pseudogene. CDR3 length: 15 amino acids. The CDR3 here is CASSQREGNNQPQHF. CDR3 nucleotides: TGTGCCAGCAGTCAGAGGGAGGGTAACAATCAGCCCCAGCATTTT.

The V gene is TRBV19, the J gene TRBJ2-7; the D gene is possibly TRBD1 (6 bases). This CDR3 has 15 residues. The V end lost 5 bases, the J end lost 0 bases, and 14 bases lay between the germline ends. Per the germline V gene, CDR1 is LNHDA and CDR2 is SQIVND (reference sequence). The CDR3 region has the DNA TGTGCCAGTAGTTCAACCCGGACAGCCTCCTACGAGCAGTACTTC. Its translation: CASSSTRTASYEQYF.

The chain couples TRBV2 to TRBJ2-5; 8 bases are shared with TRBD2. The CDR3 extends over 14 amino acids. Germline CDR1 and CDR2: SNHLY and FYNNEI. V was clipped by 8 bases and J by 5 bases; unmatched bases: 10. The CDR3 DNA is TGTGCCAGCCGGACTAGCCCGGGGGTGGAGACCCAGTACTTC. It specifies CASRTSPGVETQYF.

This sequence joins TRBV5-1 and TRBJ2-2; 7 positions match TRBD1. The germline CDR1 and CDR2 sequences are SGHRS and YFSETQ. The length of the CDR3 is 13 residues. Trimming removed 4 bases from V and 6 bases from J; junction bases left unmatched: 3. The CDR3 DNA sequence: TGCGCCAGCAGCCTGACAGGGTCCGGGGAGCTGTTTTTT. The encoded protein is CASSLTGSGELFF.

The chain links TRBV5-1 to TRBJ2-2; 12 bases match TRBD2. The V gene's germline CDR1 is SGHRS and CDR2 YFSETQ. CDR3 length: 16 residues. After removal of 3 bases from V and 6 bases from J, the junction contained 6 bases not matched to a gene. CDR3 DNA sequence: TGCGCCAGCAGCTCGGCTAGCGGGGGGGCCTCCGGGGAGCTGTTTTTT. This gives the protein CASSSASGGASGELFF.

The V call is TRBV3-1 (or the pseudogene TRBV3-2), the J call TRBJ2-3, with 8 nucleotides matching TRBD1. This CDR3 spans 14 amino acids. V shed 4 bases and J 11 bases; nucleotides not matched to a gene: 11. Germline loops: CDR1 LGHDT, CDR2 YNNKEL (reference sequence). CDR3 protein: CASSPILGTGGQYF. The CDR3 DNA reads TGTGCCAGCAGCCCGATCTTGGGGACAGGAGGGCAGTATTTT.

The chain is built from TRBV28 and TRBJ2-3; 9 bases map to TRBD2. Germline-derived CDR1 and CDR2 are MDHEN and SYDVKM. V lost 11 bases and J lost 2; bases outside the gene matches: 5. This CDR3 has 13 amino acids. The CDR3 bases are TGTGCCGCGGGGGGGGACCTCACAGATACGCAGTATTTT. As protein: CAAGGDLTDTQYF.

This clone appeared a single time. The J gene is TRBJ2-5, the V gene TRBV11-1; possibly TRBD2 for D (7 bases). In germline, CDR1 is SGHAT, CDR2 FQDESV (reference sequence). CDR3 length: 15 amino acids. V shed 6 bases and J shed 5 bases, with 19 bases lying between them. CDR3 DNA: TGTGCCAGCAGTCACCCGACGGGGGGCTTGGAGACCCAGTACTTC. It codes for CASSHPTGGLETQYF.

This clone was detected only once. V and J are TRBV5-1 and TRBJ2-7; 12 bases map to TRBD2. The ends lost 4 bases at V and 4 bases at J; junction bases unmatched: 3. Germline CDR1 reads SGHRS; CDR2 reads YFSETQ. This CDR3 has 14 amino acids. This CDR3 reads CASSPSGGAYEQYF. CDR3 in DNA: TGCGCCAGCAGCCCTAGCGGGGGGGCTTACGAGCAGTACTTC.

The chain is built from TRBV11-2 and TRBJ1-2; possibly TRBD1 for D (6 bases). The CDR3 length is 16 residues. Germline V gene data show CDR1 as SGHAT and CDR2 as FQNNGV. Trimming removed 5 bases at V and 4 bases at J, with 20 bases between. CDR3 DNA: TGTGCCAGCAGCGTAGGGGACACACCCGAGGGCTATGGCTACACCTTC. This gives the protein CASSVGDTPEGYGYTF.

J is TRBJ2-7 and V is TRBV18; the D gene is possibly TRBD1 (6 bases). Germline loops: CDR1 KGHSH, CDR2 LQKENI. Trimming left V 4 bases short and J 4 bases short, with 20 bases between. CDR3 length: 16 amino acids. The CDR3 DNA is TGTGCCAGCTCACTACAGGCCCCTGGGGGCCCTTACGAGCAGTACTTC. Residues: CASSLQAPGGPYEQYF.

J is TRBJ1-1 and V is TRBV3-1 (or the pseudogene TRBV3-2); D is perhaps TRBD1 (5 bases). Trimming took 1 base from V and 4 from J, leaving 13 bases between them. Germline V gene lookup returns CDR1 LGHDT and CDR2 YNNKEL (reference sequence). This CDR3 has 15 amino acids. The CDR3: CASSQASGGVTEAFF. The CDR3 bases are TGTGCCAGCAGCCAAGCTAGTGGAGGGGTCACTGAAGCTTTCTTT.

The chain employs TRBV15 and TRBJ2-6; D is undetermined. Germline CDR1 LNHNV, CDR2 YYDKDF (reference sequence). This CDR3 is 14 amino acids long. Deletions cut 0 bases from V and 6 bases from J, with 6 bases between. The CDR3 sequence is CATSRDQLANVLTF. The CDR3 nucleotides are TGTGCCACCAGCAGAGACCAACTGGCCAACGTCCTGACTTTC.

V gene TRBV7-2 combines with J gene TRBJ1-4, with TRBD1 as a possible D gene (5 bases). V lost 6 bases to trimming and J lost 1 base, with 12 bases between them. Germline V CDR1 and CDR2: SGHTA, FQGNSA. This CDR3 comprises 15 residues. CDR3 sequence (DNA): TGTGCCAGCAGATTGCAGGGAATAACTAATGAAAAACTGTTTTTT. Protein sequence: CASRLQGITNEKLFF. The complete variable domain, with remaining parts taken from reference TRBV7-2 and TRBJ1-4, reads GAGVSQSPSNKVTEKGKDVELRCDPISGHTALYWYRQSLGQGLEFLIYFQGNSAPDKSGLPSDRFSAERTGGSVSTLTIQRTQQEDSAVYLCASRLQGITNEKLFFGSGTQLSVL.

For the CDR3, the DNA is TGTGCCAGCAGCCAAGAACGGGGACTGGGTTCCTACGAGCAGTACTTC. Amino acids: CASSQERGLGSYEQYF. The chain is built from TRBV3-1 (or the pseudogene TRBV3-2) and TRBJ2-7; D is perhaps TRBD2 (6 bases). This CDR3 is 16 amino acids long. Germline CDR1 and CDR2: LGHDT and YNNKEL (reference sequence). The V end was cut by 0 bases, the J end by 1 base, with 13 bases between.

The chain is built from TRBV25-1 and TRBJ1-1; 9 nucleotides line up with TRBD1. The CDR3 runs to 13 residues. Unmatched junction bases numbered 3, after V lost 4 bases and J lost 6 bases. In germline, CDR1 is MGHDK, CDR2 SYGVNS. The CDR3 is CASSATGGSEAFF. The CDR3 nucleotides read TGTGCCAGCAGTGCCACAGGGGGCTCTGAAGCTTTCTTT.

The J gene is TRBJ2-7, the V gene TRBV14; 10 positions match TRBD1. The CDR3 consists of 14 residues. From germline, CDR1 is SGHDN and CDR2 FVKESK. After removal of 5 bases from V and 3 bases from J, the junction contained 4 bases not matched to a gene. The CDR3 sequence is CASSGQGGGYEQYF. Here the CDR3 DNA reads TGTGCCAGCAGCGGACAGGGGGGAGGCTACGAGCAGTACTTC.

The rearrangement uses TRBV7-3 and TRBJ2-3; D is possibly TRBD1 (6 bases). V lost 1 base and J 0 bases, leaving 11 bases between the germline ends. The CDR3 length is 16 residues. Germline CDR1 reads SGHTA; CDR2 reads FQGTGA. The DNA for the CDR3 is TGTGCCAGCAGCTTAAATCCAGGGGCAAGCACAGATACGCAGTATTTT. This gives the protein CASSLNPGASTDTQYF. The entire variable domain, with the rest obtained from reference TRBV7-3 and TRBJ2-3, is as follows: GAGVSQTPSNKVTEKGKYVELRCDPISGHTALYWYRQSLGQGPEFLIYFQGTGAADDSGLPNDRFFAVRPEGSVSTLKIQRTERGDSAVYLCASSLNPGASTDTQYFGPGTRLTVL.

CDR3 sequence: CASRRDGDTGELFF. The CDR3 DNA follows: TGCGCCAGCAGGAGGGATGGTGACACCGGGGAGCTGTTTTTT. This chain connects TRBV5-1 to TRBJ2-2, with D maybe TRBD2 (5 bases). CDR3 size: 14 residues. Germline CDR1 SGHRS, CDR2 YFSETQ. V lost 5 bases to trimming and J lost 3 bases, with 11 bases between them.

Here the CDR3 DNA reads TGTGCCAGTAGTGGGGGGACTAGCGGGTCCCCTAGCACAGATACGCAGTATTTT. As protein: CASSGGTSGSPSTDTQYF. The chain recombines TRBV19 with TRBJ2-3; 12 bases agree with TRBD2. This CDR3 is built from 18 residues. The germline gives CDR1 LNHDA, CDR2 SQIVND (reference sequence). With 5 bases clipped from V and 0 bases from J, the junction kept 9 bases outside the gene matches. The entire variable domain, with the rest obtained from reference TRBV19 and TRBJ2-3, is as follows: DGGITQSPKYLFRKEGQNVTLSCEQNLNHDAMYWYRQDPGQGLRLIYYSQIVNDFQKGDIAEGYSVSREKKESFPLTVTSAQKNPTAFYLCASSGGTSGSPSTDTQYFGPGTRLTVL.

This clone came up once. This chain connects TRBV7-9 to TRBJ2-1; 11 bases match TRBD2. Germline CDR1 and CDR2: SEHNR and FQNEAQ (reference sequence). CDR3 length: 16 residues. With 5 bases clipped from V and 4 bases from J, the junction kept 7 bases outside the gene matches. CDR3 region: CASSRLAGTRYNEQFF. CDR3 coding DNA: TGTGCCAGCAGCCGACTAGCGGGGACAAGGTACAATGAGCAGTTCTTC.

This chain uses TRBV4-2 with TRBJ2-3, with TRBD2 matching over 9 bases. CDR1 LGHNA and CDR2 YNFKEQ come from the germline V gene. The junction had 5 bases not matched to a gene; V was cut back by 1 base and J by 3 bases. The CDR3 sequence is 16 residues long. CDR3 in amino acids: CASSQAAGGRTDTQYF. DNA of the CDR3: TGTGCCAGCAGCCAAGCGGCGGGGGGGCGAACAGATACGCAGTATTTT.

The chain recombines TRBV24-1 with TRBJ2-2; 11 nucleotides match TRBD2. Germline V CDR1 and CDR2: KGHDR, SFDVKD. The CDR3 is 17 residues long. With V trimmed by 4 bases and J by 4 bases, 7 bases remained unmatched. CDR3 amino acids: CATSDFTSGGGTGELFF. The CDR3 DNA sequence: TGTGCCACCAGTGACTTCACTAGCGGGGGTGGCACCGGGGAGCTGTTTTTT.

The chain has TRBV7-2 and TRBJ2-1; the match to TRBD2 covers 7 bases. With 1 base clipped from V and 4 bases from J, the junction kept 4 bases outside the gene matches. Germline V gives CDR1 SGHTA, CDR2 FQGNSA. The length of the CDR3 is 15 residues. CDR3 nucleotides: TGTGCCAGCAGCTTAGGGTGGGGGGGTTACAATGAGCAGTTCTTC. Translated, it gives CASSLGWGGYNEQFF.

J is TRBJ2-1 and V is TRBV5-6; 9 bases line up with TRBD1. Germline-derived CDR1 and CDR2 are SGHDT and YYEEEE. The J segment lost 7 bases and the V segment lost 3 bases, leaving 8 bases of the junction unmatched. The CDR3 consists of 15 residues. CDR3 nucleotide sequence: TGTGCCAGCAGCTCCGGGACAGGGAGGAGAAATGAGCAGTTCTTC. Translation gives CASSSGTGRRNEQFF.

The chain employs TRBV21-1 and TRBJ2-7; TRBD2 was called by the table and not checked on the DNA. TRBV21-1 is shown as a pseudogene. CDR3 length: 18 residues. CDR3 region: CASSKLKSSGGTLYEQYF. The CDR3 coding sequence is TGTGCCAGCAGCAAACTAAAGTCGAGCGGGGGTACCCTATACGAGCAGTACTTC.

The chain joins TRBV5-1 to TRBJ2-3; TRBD2 aligns across 8 bases. The CDR3 has 14 residues. Unmatched junction bases numbered 4, after V lost 4 bases and J lost 3 bases. Per germline, CDR1 SGHRS and CDR2 YFSETQ. In nucleotides, the CDR3 is TGCGCCAGCAGCCGCGGGGGGCCGACAGATACGCAGTATTTT. Its translation is CASSRGGPTDTQYF.